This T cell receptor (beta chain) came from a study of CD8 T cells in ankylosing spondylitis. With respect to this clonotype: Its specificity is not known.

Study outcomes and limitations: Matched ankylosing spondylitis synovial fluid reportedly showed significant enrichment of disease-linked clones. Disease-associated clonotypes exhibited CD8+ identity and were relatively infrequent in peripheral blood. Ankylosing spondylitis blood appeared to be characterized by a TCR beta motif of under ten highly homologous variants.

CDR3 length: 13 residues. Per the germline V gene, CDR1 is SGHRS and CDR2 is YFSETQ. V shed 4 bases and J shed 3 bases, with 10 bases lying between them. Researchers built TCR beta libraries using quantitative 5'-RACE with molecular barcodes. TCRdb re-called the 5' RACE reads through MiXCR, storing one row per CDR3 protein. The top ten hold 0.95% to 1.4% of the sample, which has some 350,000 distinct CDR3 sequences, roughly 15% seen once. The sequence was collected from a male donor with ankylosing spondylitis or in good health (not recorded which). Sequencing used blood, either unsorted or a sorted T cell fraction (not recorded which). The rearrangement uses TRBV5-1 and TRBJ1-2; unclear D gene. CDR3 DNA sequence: TGCGCCAGCAGCCTGCGGGTGGACTATGGCTACACCTTC. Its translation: CASSLRVDYGYTF.